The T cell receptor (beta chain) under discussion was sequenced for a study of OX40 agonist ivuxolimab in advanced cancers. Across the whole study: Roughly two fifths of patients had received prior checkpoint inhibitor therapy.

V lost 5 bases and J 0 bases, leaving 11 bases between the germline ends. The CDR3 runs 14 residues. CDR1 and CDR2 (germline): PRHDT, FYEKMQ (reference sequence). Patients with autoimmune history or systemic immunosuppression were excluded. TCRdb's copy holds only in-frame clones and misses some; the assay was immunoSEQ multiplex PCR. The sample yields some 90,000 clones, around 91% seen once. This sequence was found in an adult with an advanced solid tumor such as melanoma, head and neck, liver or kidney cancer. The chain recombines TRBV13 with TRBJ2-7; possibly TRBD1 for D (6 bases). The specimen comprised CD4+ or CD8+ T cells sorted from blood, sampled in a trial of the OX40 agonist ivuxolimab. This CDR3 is CASSHRQVSYEQYF. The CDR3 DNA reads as TGTGCCAGCAGCCATCGACAGGTCTCCTACGAGCAGTACTTC.